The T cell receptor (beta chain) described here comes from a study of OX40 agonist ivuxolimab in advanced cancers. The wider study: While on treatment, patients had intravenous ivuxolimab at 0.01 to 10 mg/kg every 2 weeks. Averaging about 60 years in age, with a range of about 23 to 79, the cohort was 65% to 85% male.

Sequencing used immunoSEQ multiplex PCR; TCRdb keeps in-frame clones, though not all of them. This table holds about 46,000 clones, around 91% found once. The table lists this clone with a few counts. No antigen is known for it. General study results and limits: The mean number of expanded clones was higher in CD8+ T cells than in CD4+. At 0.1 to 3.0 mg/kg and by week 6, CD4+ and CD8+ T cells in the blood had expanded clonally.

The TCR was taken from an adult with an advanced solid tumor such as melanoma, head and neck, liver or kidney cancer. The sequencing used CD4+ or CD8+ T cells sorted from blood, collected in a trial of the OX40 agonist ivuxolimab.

The CDR3 protein is CASSPGAEQYF. The CDR3 DNA sequence: TGTGCCAGCAGCCCAGGGGCCGAGCAGTACTTC. The rearrangement links TRBV14 to TRBJ2-7; the D gene is possibly TRBD1 (6 bases). CDR3 size: 11 residues. V shed 4 bases and J shed 6 bases, with 7 bases lying between them. Germline CDR1 and CDR2: SGHDN and FVKESK.